This T cell receptor beta chain was observed in a study of blood T cell repertoires in COVID-19. As for the study in general: T cells, B-cell-depleted T cells, or PBMCs provided the cDNA or gDNA that served as material.

Seattle researchers signed up patients amid active infection and tracked them longitudinally. The repertoire was sequenced with immunoSEQ multiplex PCR; TCRdb's copy has only in-frame clones and lacks some. The sample gives about 31,000 clones, 88% of which show up once; approximately 7.9% is in the top ten. With V trimmed by 3 bases and J by 2 bases, 13 bases remained unmatched. The CDR3 has 19 residues. Germline-derived CDR1 and CDR2 are MDHEN and SYDVKM. The rearrangement joins TRBV28 to TRBJ2-3, with 11 nucleotides matching TRBD2. The sequence was collected from a man in his 60s with COVID-19, enrolled during active disease. Sequenced sample: peripheral blood. The CDR3 protein is CASSFGRMGLAELTDTQYF. In DNA form, the CDR3 reads TGTGCCAGCAGTTTTGGCCGGATGGGACTAGCGGAACTCACAGATACGCAGTATTTT.